This entry is about one T cell receptor (beta chain). The sample comes from a study of CD8 T cells in Susac syndrome. With random hexamers, reverse transcription was performed on about 0.45 to 1 ug of RNA. TCRdb re-called the immunoSEQ multiplex PCR reads with MiXCR, one entry per CDR3 protein. This sample yields roughly 150,000 distinct CDR3 sequences, of which roughly 95% are seen a single time; over 0.12% belongs to the top ten. The CDR3 consists of 17 residues. Germline values: CDR1 LNHNV, CDR2 YYDKDF (reference sequence). Germline trimming cut 3 bases from V and 1 base from J; bases unmatched to any gene: 7.

This rearrangement joins TRBV15 to TRBJ1-5; 9 bases fit TRBD1. The TCR was taken from a human donor with multiple sclerosis. The sequenced sample was CD8+ T cells from PBMCs. In nucleotides, the CDR3 is TGTGCCACCAGCAGTACCCGGACAGGGGCAAGCAATCAGCCCCAGCATTTT. It codes for CATSSTRTGASNQPQHF.